This T cell receptor (beta chain) was recovered during a study of blood T cell repertoires in COVID-19 (dated by TCRdb to the early 2020s). Looking at the study overall: Samples covering the acute and convalescent phases of COVID-19 were provided by collaborators in the United States, Italy and Spain. The repertoires were released in a freely available public database meant as a resource for research on the immune response to SARS-CoV-2. HLA class I and class II types, where available, came from metadata supplied by the sample provider rather than from assay-based typing. Subjects who had been exposed to COVID-19, were actively infected with it, or had recovered from it provided the deeply sampled blood TCRbeta repertoires that made up the dataset. Sample metadata almost always included a de-identified subject ID, COVID-19 status, age in years and sex. The material from the prospective study consisted of cDNA or gDNA derived from T cells, B-cell-depleted T cells, or PBMCs. The samples were drawn from two sources: the first 160 participants of the ongoing ImmuneRACE study, and 1,000 to 1,500 subjects contributed by 6 global collaborators. On the study overall, not on this receptor specifically: The quantity of clinical and demographic metadata differed by source and by participant and was supplied without curation.

In the case of this clone: Its antigen has not been determined. Per-base qualities were not stored, and no clone one base away is much larger.

The immunoSEQ Assay, a bias-controlled multiplex PCR, was used to amplify TCRbeta CDR3 regions from genomic DNA. Turning to the authors' computational methods: The number of nucleated cells in each sample was estimated by amplification of reference gene primers within the assay. To quantify the absolute abundance of each unique TCRbeta CDR3 rearrangement, sequence reads were collapsed and filtered. For each sample, productive Simpson clonality was calculated as the square root of Simpson's diversity index across productive rearrangements. TCRdb obtained this table from immuneACCESS and retained in-frame rearrangements with V and J assigned. These tables miss some clones; where compared with another copy, unresolved V genes account for less than half of the shortfall, and the remainder is unexplained. Clone size and the V and J calls come from that table; the DNA yielded D and trimming. Within this sample are approximately 180,000 clones, with approximately 87% of them counted one time only. The ten top clones hold 18% of the sample.

One collaborating source in Seattle enrolled patients during active infection and followed them longitudinally through the course of disease. The collaborating institutions used their own protocols to collect whole blood in K2EDTA tubes. For TCRbeta analysis, collaborators shipped samples as frozen whole blood, isolated PBMCs, or DNA extracted from either of those sample types. Looking up the germline V gene yields CDR1 SNHLY and CDR2 FYNNEI. The CDR3 goes from the cysteine to the phenylalanine over 14 residues. Kept here is only the CDR3 DNA, which spans 42 bases and is read in frame from base 1. V is cut by 4 bases and J by 3 bases, and the space between the germline ends is 12 bases.

The V and J segments used are TRBV2 and TRBJ1-2; perhaps TRBD1 is the D gene, with 6 bases matching. The specimen was peripheral blood. The clonotype originates from a person in their 70s with COVID-19, enrolled during active disease. The CDR3 reads CASSVLQGDYGYTF. The bases are TGTGCCAGCAGTGTTTTACAGGGCGACTATGGCTACACCTTC. Reference TRBV2 and TRBJ1-2 proteins supply the regions before and after the CDR3; the full variable domain is: EPEVTQTPSHQVTQMGQEVILRCVPISNHLYFYWYRQILGQKVEFLVSFYNNEISEKSEIFDDQFSVERPDGSNFTLKIRSTKLEDSAMYFCASSVLQGDYGYTFGSGTRLTVV.